This T cell receptor beta chain was documented in a study of T cell repertoires in aging, cancer and after chemotherapy (dated by TCRdb to the late 2010s). Study-wide context: Donors spanned six age groups from 30 or younger to 70 or older, with at least three individuals per group. To examine immunoaging and T cell reconstitution after chemotherapy, the study profiled TCR beta repertoires in peripheral blood from healthy donors and cancer patients. The complete dataset included approximately 8.8 million TCR reads. In the hematological group, the paired samples taken before and after chemotherapy came from chronic lymphocytic leukemia patients given fludarabine- or bendamustine-based regimens. Alongside around 97 healthy donors serving as a reference group, the cohort included over 200 cancer patients, of whom around 91 had hematological cancers and more than 120 had solid cancers.

Genomic DNA extracted from peripheral blood, rather than sorted cells or RNA, was used as the source for amplification of TCR beta rearrangements. On this clonotype itself: No cognate antigen has been identified for it. No qualities accompany the bases; no much larger clone lies one base away.

Overall results and qualifications from the work: It was noted by the authors that conclusions about immunological memory after chemotherapy cannot be drawn from the repertoire data. Declining TCR diversity with age in healthy donors was mainly explained by loss of richness; in cancer patients, loss of evenness also contributed. Median generation probability increased over the chemotherapy interval in both cancer cohorts, suggesting repertoire reconstitution through rebound thymic output. Untreated patients with hematological or solid cancers showed significantly lower blood TCR diversity and higher clonality than age-matched healthy donors. Hematological cancer patients had infiltration of lymphoid organs, and this infiltration may itself impair thymic emigration or peripheral T cell expansion.

Rearranged TRB sequences spanning V, D and J segments were amplified in a multiplex touch-down PCR with a mixed TRB-A/B primer pool. Illumina adapters and sample indices were attached to the amplicons through two consecutive PCR reactions run with Phusion HS II polymerase. Amplicons were gel-purified using the NucleoSpin Gel and PCR Clean-up kit and were subsequently checked with Qubit and an Agilent 2100 Bioanalyzer. Libraries were sequenced on an Illumina MiSeq using 600-cycle, single-indexed, paired-end runs. Per the authors' processing: TRB sequences were processed with MiXCR versions 2.12 and 3.0.5. Each unique CDR3 nucleotide sequence was treated as one clone, and only productive sequences with two or more reads were kept. Shannon diversity, evenness, clonality (one minus evenness), and alpha-parameterized diversity profiles from alpha 0 to 5 were included as repertoire metrics. Generation probabilities of clones in paired pre- and post-chemotherapy samples were computed with the IGoR algorithm. TCRdb passed the public sequencing reads through fastp at Q25 and MiXCR, retaining productive beta sequences. Each record represents a unique CDR3 protein, reported with the most common genes and DNA among its rows. None of the V and J calls come from the authors' own analysis; TCRdb made them. For this sample there are 1,300 to 1,500 distinct CDR3 sequences; about 60% appear just once. 82% of the sample is in the top ten clones.

Inclusive of the bounding cysteine and phenylalanine, the CDR3 is 17 residues long. CDR3 DNA only is kept here, 51 bases in frame from base 1. From a lookup of the germline V gene, CDR1 and CDR2 are MNHEY and SVGAGI. The germline V and J ends show losses of 6 bases and 5 bases respectively, and no gene match explains 13 bases of the junction. Input material: blood. Recombination joined TRBV6-5 with TRBJ2-3, with 11 middle bases fitting TRBD2. This clonotype was sampled from a human donor with a blood cancer. The CDR3 loop reads CASRFRAGTSGKDTQYF. The nucleotides read TGTGCCAGCAGATTCCGAGCCGGGACTAGCGGAAAAGATACGCAGTATTTT.